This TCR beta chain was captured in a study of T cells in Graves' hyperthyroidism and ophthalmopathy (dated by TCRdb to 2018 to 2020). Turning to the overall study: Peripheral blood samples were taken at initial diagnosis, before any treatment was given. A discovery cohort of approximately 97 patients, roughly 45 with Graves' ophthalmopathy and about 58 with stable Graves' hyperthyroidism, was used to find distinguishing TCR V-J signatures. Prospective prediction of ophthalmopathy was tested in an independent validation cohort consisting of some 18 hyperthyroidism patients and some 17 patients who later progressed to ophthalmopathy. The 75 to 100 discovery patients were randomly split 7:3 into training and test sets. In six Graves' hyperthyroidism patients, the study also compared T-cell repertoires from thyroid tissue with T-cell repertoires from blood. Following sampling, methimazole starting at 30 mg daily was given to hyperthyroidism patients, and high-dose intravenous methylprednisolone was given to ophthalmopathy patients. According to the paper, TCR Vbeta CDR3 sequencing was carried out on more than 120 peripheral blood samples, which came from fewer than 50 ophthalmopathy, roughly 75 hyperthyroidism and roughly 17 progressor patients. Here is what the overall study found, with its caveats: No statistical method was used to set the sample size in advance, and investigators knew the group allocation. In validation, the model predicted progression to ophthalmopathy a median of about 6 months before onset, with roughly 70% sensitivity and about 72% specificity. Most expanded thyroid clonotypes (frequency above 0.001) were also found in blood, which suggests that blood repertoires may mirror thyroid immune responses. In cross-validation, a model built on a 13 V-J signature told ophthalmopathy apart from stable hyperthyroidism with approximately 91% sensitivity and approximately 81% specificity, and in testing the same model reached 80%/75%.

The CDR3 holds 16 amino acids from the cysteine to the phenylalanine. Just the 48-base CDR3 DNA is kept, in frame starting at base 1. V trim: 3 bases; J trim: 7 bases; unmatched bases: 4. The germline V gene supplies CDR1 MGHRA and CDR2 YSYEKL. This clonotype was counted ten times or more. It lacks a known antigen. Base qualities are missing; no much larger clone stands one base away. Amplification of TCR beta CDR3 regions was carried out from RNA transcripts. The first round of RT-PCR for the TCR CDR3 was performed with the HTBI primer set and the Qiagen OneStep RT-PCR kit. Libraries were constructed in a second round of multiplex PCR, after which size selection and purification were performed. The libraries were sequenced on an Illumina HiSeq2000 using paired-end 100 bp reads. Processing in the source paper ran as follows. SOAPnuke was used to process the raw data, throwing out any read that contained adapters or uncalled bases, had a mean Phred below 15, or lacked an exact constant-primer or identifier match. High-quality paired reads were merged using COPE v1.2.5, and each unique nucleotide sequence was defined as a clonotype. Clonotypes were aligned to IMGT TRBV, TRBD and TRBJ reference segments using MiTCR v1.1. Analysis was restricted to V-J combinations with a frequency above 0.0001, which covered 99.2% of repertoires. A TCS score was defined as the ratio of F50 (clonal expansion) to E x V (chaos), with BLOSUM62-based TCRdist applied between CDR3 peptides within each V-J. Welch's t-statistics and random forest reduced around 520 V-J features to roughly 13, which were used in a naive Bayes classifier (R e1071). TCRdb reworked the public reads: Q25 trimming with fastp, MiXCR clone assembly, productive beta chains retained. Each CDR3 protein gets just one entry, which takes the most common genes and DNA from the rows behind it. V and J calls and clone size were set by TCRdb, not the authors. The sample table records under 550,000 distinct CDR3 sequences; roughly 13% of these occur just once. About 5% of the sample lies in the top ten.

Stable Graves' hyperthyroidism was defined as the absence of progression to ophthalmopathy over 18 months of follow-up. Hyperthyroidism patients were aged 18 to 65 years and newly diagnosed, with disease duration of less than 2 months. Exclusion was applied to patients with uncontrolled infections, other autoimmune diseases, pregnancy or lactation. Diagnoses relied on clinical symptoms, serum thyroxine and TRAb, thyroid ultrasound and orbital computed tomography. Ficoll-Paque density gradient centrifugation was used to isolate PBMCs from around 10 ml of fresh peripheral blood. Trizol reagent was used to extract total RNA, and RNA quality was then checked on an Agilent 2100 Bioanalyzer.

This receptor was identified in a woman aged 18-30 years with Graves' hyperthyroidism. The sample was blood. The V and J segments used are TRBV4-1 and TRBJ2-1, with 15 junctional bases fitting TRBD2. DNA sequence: TGCGCCAGCAGCCAGGCCGGGACTAGCGGGAGGAATGAGCAGTTCTTC. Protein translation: CASSQAGTSGRNEQFF.